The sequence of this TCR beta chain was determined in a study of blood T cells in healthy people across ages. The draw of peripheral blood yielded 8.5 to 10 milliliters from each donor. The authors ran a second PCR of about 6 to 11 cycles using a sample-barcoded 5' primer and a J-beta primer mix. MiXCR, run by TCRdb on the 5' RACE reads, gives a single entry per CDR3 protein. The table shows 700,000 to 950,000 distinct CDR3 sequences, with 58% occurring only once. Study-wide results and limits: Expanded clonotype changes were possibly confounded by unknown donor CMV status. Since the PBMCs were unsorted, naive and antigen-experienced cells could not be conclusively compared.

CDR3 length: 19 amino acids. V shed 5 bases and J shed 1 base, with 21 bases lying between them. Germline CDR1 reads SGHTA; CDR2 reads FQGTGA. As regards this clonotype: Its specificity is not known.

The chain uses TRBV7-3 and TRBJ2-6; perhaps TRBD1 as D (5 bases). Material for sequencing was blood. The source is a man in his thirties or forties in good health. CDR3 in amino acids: CASSQPGSTGLSGANVLTF. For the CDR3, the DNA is TGTGCCAGCAGCCAACCCGGGTCCACAGGCCTGTCTGGGGCCAACGTCCTGACTTTC.